The 9 T cell receptor beta chains in this list originate from one sample, sequenced in a study of T-cell reconstitution after alpha-beta-depleted transplantation in children. Unique molecular identifiers were incorporated when the TCRbeta library was constructed. TCRdb called the PCR reads again in MiXCR, with one record for every CDR3 protein. Of about 540,000 distinct CDR3 sequences listed, over 25% are singletons. The sample was PBMCs, taken before TCRalphabeta/CD19-depleted stem cell transplant. The receptor set was obtained from a boy in the first two years of life with Wiskott-Aldrich syndrome, due to receive a stem cell transplant.

DNA for the CDR3: TGCGCCAGCAGCCAAGAGTCCCCAGCGGGCCTATACAATGAGCAGTTCTTC. Protein sequence: CASSQESPAGLYNEQFF. The rearrangement uses TRBV4-1 and TRBJ2-1; tentative D call: TRBD2 (6 bases). Germline V gene data show CDR1 as MGHRA and CDR2 as YSYEKL. Trimming took off 0 bases at V and 4 bases at J, with 16 bases between the two ends. CDR3 size: 17 residues.

The sample holds a few counts of this clonotype. The J gene is TRBJ2-3, the V gene TRBV9; 7 bases match TRBD2. The CDR3 runs to 12 residues. Germline values: CDR1 SGDLS, CDR2 YYNGEE. Trimming cost V 3 bases and J 8 bases; bases outside gene matches: 3. The CDR3 DNA is TGTGCCAGCAGCGGTAGCGGGTCTACGCAGTATTTT. Its protein product is CASSGSGSTQYF.

The rearrangement uses TRBV5-5 and TRBJ2-5; D might be TRBD1 or TRBD2, each matching 5 bases. Per germline, CDR1 SGHKS and CDR2 YYEKEE (reference sequence). This CDR3 comprises 13 residues. The V and J ends lost 4 bases and 3 bases respectively, with 10 bases between them. The CDR3 loop is CASSKGPEETQYF. The CDR3, as DNA: TGTGCCAGCAGCAAGGGACCAGAAGAGACCCAGTACTTC.

This clonotype was counted between two and nine times. The CDR3 loop reads CAIRGSFHEQFF. CDR3 sequence (DNA): TGTGCCATCAGGGGAAGTTTCCATGAGCAGTTCTTC. This chain uses TRBV10-3 with TRBJ2-1; D gene unclear. The CDR3 runs 12 residues. Deletions cut 6 bases from V and 8 bases from J, with 11 bases between. The germline V gene has CDR1 ENHRY and CDR2 SYGVKD.

This clonotype came up a few times. The chain joins TRBV27 to TRBJ2-5; D uncertain. This CDR3 contains 13 residues. CDR1 is MNHEY and CDR2 is SMNVEV in the germline V gene (reference sequence). V lost 6 bases and J lost 2, with 10 bases in between. Here the CDR3 reads CASSFSRQETQYF. CDR3 DNA sequence: TGTGCCAGCAGCTTTTCCCGGCAAGAGACCCAGTACTTC.

The genes are TRBV9 and TRBJ2-3; 16 bases align to TRBD2. The CDR3 covers 18 residues. V gave up 3 bases and J gave up 1 base; unmatched junction bases: 5. CDR1 and CDR2 (germline): SGDLS, YYNGEE. CDR3 sequence (DNA): TGTGCCAGCAGCGGAGGGACTAGCGGGAGGGGGGGCACAGATACGCAGTATTTT. This sequence encodes CASSGGTSGRGGTDTQYF.

The genes are TRBV5-1 and TRBJ2-7; D possibly matches TRBD1 or TRBD2 (5 bases each). This CDR3 comprises 13 residues. Trimming took 5 bases from V and 5 from J, leaving 14 bases between them. Per germline, CDR1 SGHRS and CDR2 YFSETQ. CDR3 nucleotides: TGCGCCAGCAGACTAAACCGGGACGACGAGCAGTACTTC. Translating gives CASRLNRDDEQYF.

This clonotype occurred many times. V and J are TRBV5-1 and TRBJ2-5; tentatively, D is TRBD1 (5 bases). The germline V gene encodes CDR1 SGHRS and CDR2 YFSETQ. Trimming left V 2 bases short and J 3 bases short, with 8 bases between. The CDR3 runs to 13 residues. The CDR3 reads CASSLGAKETQYF. In nucleotides, the CDR3 is TGCGCCAGCAGCTTAGGGGCCAAAGAGACCCAGTACTTC.

This clonotype was seen only a few times. The chain couples TRBV5-1 to TRBJ1-6; D not resolved. The CDR3 consists of 15 residues. Germline V gives CDR1 SGHRS, CDR2 YFSETQ. The germline V and J ends were trimmed by 4 bases and 5 bases, with 13 bases remaining between them. The CDR3 here is CASSMLSGDNSPLHF. DNA for the CDR3: TGCGCCAGCAGCATGTTGTCCGGTGATAATTCACCCCTCCACTTT.